This TCR beta chain was obtained from a study of Ad26.COV2.S vaccination and SARS-CoV-2 variants. About the study: Intramuscular Ad26.COV2.S doses were given once or twice, 56 days apart.

This CDR3 comprises 13 residues. The ends were cut back, 0 bases at V and 11 bases at J, with 14 bases in the middle. Per germline, CDR1 SGHNT and CDR2 YYREEE (reference sequence). Documented treatment: some 20 received Ad26.COV2.S at low or high dose, single or two shots; roughly five received placebo; per-sample allocation not given. Material that was analyzed had been drawn on day 63 after the first vaccine or placebo injection. Study-level findings and limits: Reports say spike-specific CD8+ and CD4+ T cell responses covered substantial breadth after vaccination.

Some clones are missing from TCRdb's copy, which holds only in-frame ones; the method was immunoSEQ multiplex PCR. Among some 410,000 clones listed, 92% were seen once. Comments on this clone: Its target is not known.

The sequencing here drew on peripheral blood, taken in a trial of Ad26.COV2.S vaccine versus placebo. This clonotype originated in a person between 18 and 60 years old who received the Ad26.COV2.S COVID-19 vaccine or a placebo. The chain has TRBV5-4 and TRBJ1-1; D possibly corresponds to TRBD1 (6 bases). The CDR3 sequence is CASSLEQGFRAFF. The DNA of the CDR3 is TGTGCCAGCAGCTTGGAACAGGGCTTTCGGGCTTTCTTT.